This TCR beta chain was captured in a study of blood T cell repertoires in COVID-19. Study overall: Whether acute or convalescent, the COVID-19 samples came from the United States, Italy and Spain. The cDNA or gDNA used as material had been derived from T cells, B-cell-depleted T cells, or PBMCs.

As handled by the study authors: Reference gene primer amplification yielded estimated nucleated cell counts. Using immunoSEQ multiplex PCR, the repertoire was profiled, and TCRdb retains in-frame clones only, with some absent. Clone size and the V and J calls come from that table; the DNA yielded D and trimming. This table has about 220,000 clones, approximately 82% appearing once. The sequenced sample consisted of peripheral blood. The receptor's source is a man aged 50 or older with active or convalescent COVID-19.

The CDR3 loop is CASSTGQGYGYTF. As DNA, the CDR3 is TGTGCCAGCAGCACGGGACAGGGGTATGGCTACACCTTC. This rearrangement joins TRBV7-3 to TRBJ1-2; 10 bases agree with TRBD1. V shed 5 bases and J 5 bases; nucleotides not matched to a gene: 2. Per the germline V gene, CDR1 is SGHTA and CDR2 is FQGTGA. The CDR3 is 13 amino acids.